These 11 T cell receptor beta chains were all obtained from the same sample, sequenced in a study of molecular identifiers for immune sequencing clone quantification. From the PCR reads, TCRdb called clonotypes with MiXCR, one entry per CDR3 protein. The data show 300,000 to 400,000 distinct CDR3 sequences, around a fifth seen once. Sequencing used naive CD8+ T cells from blood, with Jurkat cell RNA spiked in. Subset of the sample: FACS-sorted CD8+CD4-CCR7+CD45RA+ naive T cells. The receptors were sampled from a human donor in good health. Some libraries in this study had Jurkat cell RNA spiked in.

A remark on this clonotype: The junction does not match germline at one end; this may be a read error. The V gene is TRBV5-5, the J gene TRBJ1-1, with TRBD1 as a possible D gene (5 bases). CDR1 and CDR2 (germline): SGHKS, YYEKEE (reference sequence). CDR3 length: 16 amino acids. The CDR3 reads CAGSLEGVAMNTEAFF. In nucleotides, the CDR3 is TGTGCCGGCAGCTTGGAAGGGGTAGCCATGAACACTGAAGCTTTCTTT.

This clonotype was recorded many times. V usage is TRBV12-5 and J usage is TRBJ2-7; the D gene is possibly TRBD2 (5 bases). V lost 7 bases and J lost 7, with 20 bases in between. The germline V gene encodes CDR1 LGHNT and CDR2 FRNRAP. This CDR3 contains 14 residues. Written as DNA, the CDR3 is TGTGCTAGTGCCCCCTCTTCGGGGAGCTGGGAGCAGTACTTC. Protein: CASAPSSGSWEQYF.

This clonotype was detected many times. J is TRBJ1-2 and V is TRBV2; tentatively, D is TRBD1 (5 bases). CDR1 is SNHLY and CDR2 is FYNNEI in the germline V gene. This CDR3 spans 14 amino acids. Trimming took 3 bases from V and 4 from J, leaving 12 bases between them. The CDR3 bases are TGTGCCAGCAGTGACACAGGAGGACGCTATGGCTACACCTTC. This codes for CASSDTGGRYGYTF.

The table lists this clonotype with a few counts. The chain joins TRBV11-2 to TRBJ1-2; TRBD1 aligns across 10 bases. The CDR3 has 17 residues. With 4 bases clipped from V and 2 bases from J, the junction kept 10 bases outside the gene matches. Germline CDR1 and CDR2: SGHAT and FQNNGV. CDR3 sequence (DNA): TGTGCCAGCAGCTCCCACCGGGACAGGGGCGACAACTATGGCTACACCTTC. Translating gives CASSSHRDRGDNYGYTF.

This clonotype has only a few counts. The chain joins TRBV2 to TRBJ2-1, with TRBD2 matching over 9 bases. There are 14 residues in the CDR3. In germline, CDR1 is SNHLY, CDR2 FYNNEI. V lost 6 bases, J lost 7 bases, and 7 bases stayed unmatched. The CDR3 sequence is CASSNSGSGNEQFF. The CDR3 bases are TGTGCCAGCAGCAATAGCGGGAGCGGAAATGAGCAGTTCTTC.

At least ten counts were recorded for this clonotype. The chain joins TRBV28 to TRBJ2-7; 10 bases align to TRBD1. V lost 6 bases and J lost 3; bases outside the gene matches: 5. Germline CDR1 is MDHEN and CDR2 is SYDVKM. The length of the CDR3 is 14 residues. The CDR3 is CASRGTGDYYEQYF. The CDR3 DNA is TGTGCCAGCAGGGGGACAGGGGACTACTACGAGCAGTACTTC.

V is TRBV9 and J is TRBJ1-1; D gene ambiguous. Looked up from germline, CDR1 is SGDLS and CDR2 is YYNGEE. Deletions cut 0 bases from V and 4 bases from J, with 16 bases between. The CDR3 loop spans 16 amino acids. CDR3 amino acids: CASSVESVEKSTEAFF. The CDR3 bases are TGTGCCAGCAGCGTAGAATCAGTGGAGAAGAGCACTGAAGCTTTCTTT.

In this sample, this clonotype turned up many times. The rearrangement links TRBV28 to TRBJ1-1; weak D call: TRBD1 (5 bases). The CDR3 is made up of 15 amino acids. Trimming stripped 3 bases from V and 0 bases from J, with 11 bases between. The germline gives CDR1 MDHEN, CDR2 SYDVKM. The CDR3 region is CASSFRGTMNTEAFF. For the CDR3, the DNA is TGTGCCAGCAGTTTTCGCGGGACCATGAACACTGAAGCTTTCTTT. Complete variable domain (other parts from reference TRBV28 and TRBJ1-1): DVKVTQSSRYLVKRTGEKVFLECVQDMDHENMFWYRQDPGLGLRLIYFSYDVKMKEKGDIPEGYSVSREKKERFSLILESASTNQTSMYLCASSFRGTMNTEAFFGQGTRLTVV.

This clonotype was counted at least ten times. J is TRBJ2-4 and V is TRBV9; weak D call: TRBD2 (6 bases). The CDR3 covers 15 residues. Trimming took 4 bases from V and 4 from J, leaving 15 bases between them. Germline V gene lookup returns CDR1 SGDLS and CDR2 YYNGEE. Here the CDR3 reads CASSTAGGAKNIQYF. CDR3 sequence (DNA): TGTGCCAGCAGCACTGCCGGAGGGGCTAAAAACATTCAGTACTTC.

This clonotype was observed at least ten times. The CDR3 reads CASSSTGTGAYNEKLFF. CDR3 nucleotide sequence: TGTGCCAGCAGTTCGACGGGAACCGGGGCCTATAATGAAAAACTGTTTTTT. The chain carries TRBV7-9 and TRBJ1-4; tentatively, D is TRBD1 (5 bases). The CDR3 totals 17 residues. V shed 6 bases and J shed 4 bases, with 21 bases lying between them. Germline lookup yields CDR1 SEHNR and CDR2 FQNEAQ (reference sequence). The whole variable domain, filled in from reference TRBV7-9 and TRBJ1-4, reads DTGVSQNPRHKITKRGQNVTFRCDPISEHNRLYWYRQTLGQGPEFLTYFQNEAQLEKSRLLSDRFSAERPKGSFSTLEIQRTEQGDSAMYLCASSSTGTGAYNEKLFFGSGTQLSVL.

This clonotype was counted at least ten times. The J gene is TRBJ2-3, the V gene TRBV12-3 or TRBV12-4; D gene uncertain. CDR3 length: 14 residues. V was shortened by 2 bases and J by 0 bases, with 6 bases between the two germline ends. The CDR3 sequence is CASSLHGSTDTQYF. The CDR3 DNA follows: TGTGCCAGCAGTTTACATGGTAGCACAGATACGCAGTATTTT.